These 32 T cell receptor beta chains share one sample of origin, sequenced in a study of blood T cell repertoires in COVID-19. Sequencing was performed with immunoSEQ multiplex PCR; in TCRdb, only in-frame clones are kept and a portion is missing. The sample yields tens of thousands of clones, around 83% seen once. The sequenced material came from peripheral blood. The receptor source for this set is a human donor with acute or convalescent COVID-19. The donor label of this sample is uncertain.

The chain recombines TRBV28 with TRBJ2-1; no definite D call. Trimming cost V 1 base and J 6 bases, with 7 bases left between them. The germline V gene has CDR1 MDHEN and CDR2 SYDVKM. CDR3 length: 13 residues. The CDR3 spells CASSLSGSNEQFF. CDR3 coding DNA: TGTGCCAGCAGTTTATCAGGCAGCAATGAGCAGTTCTTC.

The chain is built from TRBV7-9 and TRBJ1-2; D not resolved. V lost 0 bases and J lost 4, with 12 bases in between. Germline loops: CDR1 SEHNR, CDR2 FQNEAQ (reference sequence). CDR3 length equals 15 residues. CDR3 sequence (DNA): TGTGCCAGCAGCTTAGCGCCCCCCGAAGCCTATGGCTACACCTTC. It encodes CASSLAPPEAYGYTF. Full variable domain (remainder filled in from reference TRBV7-9 and TRBJ1-2): DTGVSQNPRHKITKRGQNVTFRCDPISEHNRLYWYRQTLGQGPEFLTYFQNEAQLEKSRLLSDRFSAERPKGSFSTLEIQRTEQGDSAMYLCASSLAPPEAYGYTFGSGTRLTVV.

The chain links TRBV28 to TRBJ1-1; no definite D call. The CDR3 covers 13 residues. V was shortened by 4 bases and J by 4 bases, with 10 bases between the two germline ends. Germline V gives CDR1 MDHEN, CDR2 SYDVKM. CDR3 sequence: CASSSRYITEAFF. The CDR3 DNA follows: TGTGCCAGCAGTTCCCGGTATATCACTGAAGCTTTCTTT.

This rearrangement joins TRBV5-6 to TRBJ1-1; D remains ambiguous. The CDR3 contains 16 residues. V lost 4 bases, J lost 3 bases, and 19 bases lay in between. Germline lookup yields CDR1 SGHDT and CDR2 YYEEEE. CDR3 region: CASSPDLLGRDTEAFF. As DNA, the CDR3 is TGTGCCAGCAGCCCCGACCTACTCGGGAGGGACACTGAAGCTTTCTTT.

This clone was recorded only once. This sequence joins TRBV6-5 and TRBJ1-2; D is unclear. In germline, CDR1 is MNHEY, CDR2 SVGAGI. V lost 0 bases to trimming and J lost 4 bases, with 9 bases between them. This CDR3 is 14 amino acids long. The CDR3 protein is CASSYSIGFYGYTF. CDR3 DNA sequence: TGTGCCAGCAGTTACTCGATCGGGTTCTATGGCTACACCTTC.

CDR3 region: CASSETSGGTDTQYF. CDR3 nucleotides: TGTGCCAGCAGTGAGACTAGCGGGGGAACAGATACGCAGTATTTT. This chain connects TRBV6-1 to TRBJ2-3; 12 bases agree with TRBD2. The CDR3 runs to 15 residues. Germline CDR1 and CDR2: MNHNS and SASEGT. Germline trimming cut 3 bases from V and 3 bases from J; bases unmatched to any gene: 1.

The rearrangement uses TRBV29-1 and TRBJ2-1; D gene unclear. Trimming took off 0 bases at V and 8 bases at J, with 8 bases between the two ends. The CDR3 extends over 12 amino acids. The germline V gene encodes CDR1 SQVTM and CDR2 ANQGSEA. The CDR3 sequence is CSVEDVADEQFF. Written as DNA, the CDR3 is TGCAGCGTTGAAGACGTGGCGGATGAGCAGTTCTTC.

The genes are TRBV7-9 and TRBJ2-1, with 8 bases that match TRBD2. Germline CDR1 and CDR2: SEHNR and FQNEAQ (reference sequence). The CDR3 is 15 amino acids. V lost 2 bases to trimming and J lost 2 bases; unmatched junction nucleotides: 2. The CDR3 protein is CASSLLGRAYNEQFF. The DNA for the CDR3 is TGTGCCAGCAGCTTACTCGGGAGGGCCTACAATGAGCAGTTCTTC.

The chain combines TRBV19 with TRBJ1-5, with D unclear. The CDR3 consists of 16 residues. CDR1 and CDR2 (germline): LNHDA, SQIVND (reference sequence). The V end lost 3 bases, the J end lost 2 bases, and 14 bases lay between the germline ends. The CDR3 here is CASSIKTSPGNQPQHF. The CDR3 region has the DNA TGTGCCAGTAGTATTAAAACATCCCCCGGCAATCAGCCCCAGCATTTT.

The V and J genes are TRBV7-9 and TRBJ1-2; D might be TRBD1 (5 bases). Germline CDR1 and CDR2: SEHNR and FQNEAQ (reference sequence). The CDR3 contains 12 residues. The V end lost 7 bases, the J end lost 8 bases, and 14 bases lay between the germline ends. CDR3 sequence: CASTVRGGGYTF. CDR3 DNA sequence: TGTGCCAGCACCGTCCGGGGGGGAGGCTACACCTTC.

This chain joins TRBV21-1 and TRBJ1-1; the table assigns TRBD1, which was not confirmed against the DNA. TRBV21-1 is labeled a pseudogene. The CDR3 totals 15 residues. CDR3 sequence (DNA): TGTGCCAGCAGCACCAGACCCAGGGGATACACTGAAGCTTTCTTT. It translates to CASSTRPRGYTEAFF.

This clone was observed a single time. The chain employs TRBV19 and TRBJ2-7; the D gene is possibly TRBD2 (5 bases). The CDR3 extends over 12 amino acids. Germline loops: CDR1 LNHDA, CDR2 SQIVND (reference sequence). The V end was cut by 5 bases, the J end by 4 bases, with 9 bases between. The CDR3 sequence: CASSGPGYEQYF. The CDR3 DNA follows: TGTGCCAGTAGTGGGCCGGGGTACGAGCAGTACTTC.

This chain uses TRBV11-2 with TRBJ2-2; 8 bases are shared with TRBD2. J was trimmed by 7 bases and V by 2 bases; bases with no gene match: 6. In germline, CDR1 is SGHAT, CDR2 FQNNGV. CDR3 length: 15 residues. The chain's CDR3 is CASSLIGRAFGELFF. CDR3 sequence (DNA): TGTGCCAGCAGCTTAATCGGGAGGGCCTTCGGGGAGCTGTTTTTT.

This clone appeared once. This chain uses TRBV6-1 with TRBJ2-6; 9 positions match TRBD2. The CDR3 has 17 amino acids. The J segment lost 4 bases and the V segment lost 2 bases, leaving 6 bases of the junction unmatched. Germline CDR1 MNHNS, CDR2 SASEGT. For the CDR3, the DNA is TGTGCCAGCAGTGAACTAGCGGGGAGGTCGGGGGCCAACGTCCTGACTTTC. This codes for CASSELAGRSGANVLTF.

The J gene is TRBJ1-5, the V gene TRBV30; 7 positions match TRBD1. The CDR3 has 15 residues. With 4 bases clipped from V and 1 base from J, the junction kept 7 bases outside the gene matches. The germline V gene has CDR1 GTSNPN and CDR2 SVGIG (reference sequence). The CDR3 DNA follows: TGTGCCTGGAAGGTAGGGGGCCCGAGCAATCAGCCCCAGCATTTT. Translated, it gives CAWKVGGPSNQPQHF.

The chain is built from TRBV5-1 and TRBJ2-3, with 14 bases identical to TRBD2. The J segment lost 6 bases and the V segment lost 7 bases, leaving 13 bases of the junction unmatched. This CDR3 is 17 amino acids long. From germline, CDR1 is SGHRS and CDR2 YFSETQ. CDR3 protein: CASSYSTSGGALDTQYF. The CDR3 nucleotides read TGCGCCAGCTCATACTCGACTAGCGGGGGGGCGTTGGATACGCAGTATTTT.

The chain links TRBV5-5 to TRBJ2-1, with TRBD2 identical over 10 bases. Germline loops: CDR1 SGHKS, CDR2 YYEKEE (reference sequence). The CDR3 has 16 amino acids. The V and J ends lost 6 bases and 6 bases, in that order; junction bases with no gene match: 12. The CDR3 loop reads CASTRGGSGRANEQFF. The CDR3 nucleotides are TGTGCCAGCACCCGGGGTGGAAGCGGGAGGGCCAATGAGCAGTTCTTC.

The chain employs TRBV27 and TRBJ1-2, with TRBD1 matching 9 bases. CDR3 length equals 13 residues. With V trimmed by 4 bases and J by 6 bases, 3 bases remained unmatched. Germline CDR1 and CDR2: MNHEY and SMNVEV (reference sequence). For the CDR3, the DNA is TGTGCCAGCAGTTACAGGGGGCCGGATGGCTACACCTTC. Residues: CASSYRGPDGYTF.

The genes are TRBV7-2 and TRBJ2-1; 13 nucleotides line up with TRBD2. The CDR3 has 14 amino acids. V trimming: 5 bases; J trimming: 12 bases; junction bases outside the gene matches: 7. Germline assignment: CDR1 SGHTA and CDR2 FQGNSA. DNA for the CDR3: TGTGCCAGCAGCGCCCTGGGACTAGCGGGGCCGCAGTTCTTC. Translating gives CASSALGLAGPQFF. Combining the CDR3 with reference TRBV7-2 and TRBJ2-1 gives the whole variable domain GAGVSQSPSNKVTEKGKDVELRCDPISGHTALYWYRQSLGQGLEFLIYFQGNSAPDKSGLPSDRFSAERTGGSVSTLTIQRTQQEDSAVYLCASSALGLAGPQFFGPGTRLTVL.

The genes are TRBV6-5 and TRBJ1-5; possible D gene TRBD1, 5 bases. From germline, CDR1 is MNHEY and CDR2 SVGAGI. Deletions cut 9 bases from V and 6 bases from J, with 12 bases between. The CDR3 extends over 12 amino acids. The CDR3 coding sequence is TGTGCCAGTGGGGTCGGGGGTCAGCCCCAGCATTTT. Protein sequence: CASGVGGQPQHF.

The chain couples TRBV15 to TRBJ1-5; no clear D gene. With 0 bases removed from V and 3 bases from J, the gap between germline ends came to 15 bases. The CDR3 is 17 residues long. Germline V gives CDR1 LNHNV, CDR2 YYDKDF (reference sequence). The CDR3, as DNA: TGTGCCACCAGCAGAGATGGTCGGTACGAAGACAATCAGCCCCAGCATTTT. It translates to CATSRDGRYEDNQPQHF.

This clone was seen only a few times. The chain carries TRBV12-5 and TRBJ1-2, with 7 positions matching TRBD1. The germline CDR1 and CDR2 sequences are LGHNT and FRNRAP. The CDR3 has 14 amino acids. Losses at the gene ends were 1 base for V and 6 bases for J; bases not matched to a gene: 5. The CDR3 loop is CASGLGQGNDGYTF. The CDR3 DNA reads as TGTGCTAGTGGTTTGGGACAGGGTAATGATGGCTACACCTTC.

This sequence joins TRBV2 and TRBJ1-2; D not resolved. CDR1 SNHLY and CDR2 FYNNEI come from the germline V gene. Trimming took off 7 bases at V and 6 bases at J, with 6 bases between the two ends. The CDR3 has 10 residues. The chain's CDR3 is CASTGDGYTF. CDR3 nucleotides: TGTGCCAGCACGGGTGATGGCTACACCTTC.

The genes are TRBV12-3 or TRBV12-4 and TRBJ1-5; D remains unclear. With 4 bases removed from V and 4 bases from J, the gap between germline ends came to 8 bases. The CDR3 consists of 13 residues. The CDR3: CASSYTGNQPQHF. Here the CDR3 DNA reads TGTGCCAGCAGTTATACGGGAAATCAGCCCCAGCATTTT.

The genes are TRBV5-1 and TRBJ1-2; 7 bases are shared with TRBD1. The CDR3 extends over 13 amino acids. From germline, CDR1 is SGHRS and CDR2 YFSETQ. Trimming cost V 1 base and J 10 bases; bases outside gene matches: 7. The DNA of the CDR3 is TGCGCCAGCAGCTTGTTAGGGGGCAAAGACTACACCTTC. It translates to CASSLLGGKDYTF.

This clone turned up a few times. The V call is TRBV19, the J call TRBJ2-2; 7 bases map to TRBD1. With 0 bases clipped from V and 0 bases from J, the junction kept 7 bases outside the gene matches. Germline loops: CDR1 LNHDA, CDR2 SQIVND (reference sequence). CDR3 length: 18 residues. CDR3 region: CASSIDRTGYTNTGELFF. CDR3 DNA: TGTGCCAGTAGTATAGATCGGACAGGTTATACGAACACCGGGGAGCTGTTTTTT.

The chain couples TRBV27 to TRBJ2-1; 10 nucleotides match TRBD2. The length of the CDR3 is 14 residues. With V trimmed by 3 bases and J by 7 bases, 3 bases remained unmatched. Germline V gene lookup returns CDR1 MNHEY and CDR2 SMNVEV (reference sequence). The CDR3 DNA is TGTGCCAGCAGTTTTCTAGCGGGGGAGAATGAGCAGTTCTTC. Translating it yields CASSFLAGENEQFF.

Only one count was recorded for this clone. The CDR3 nucleotides read TGTGCCAGTCGGCCTATCGGGTACAATGAGCAGTTCTTC. Amino acid sequence: CASRPIGYNEQFF. J is TRBJ2-1 and V is TRBV19; D unresolved. This CDR3 spans 13 amino acids. CDR1 is LNHDA and CDR2 is SQIVND in the germline V gene (reference sequence). The V end was cut by 8 bases, the J end by 4 bases, with 12 bases between.

The chain uses TRBV12-5 and TRBJ1-6, with a possible D match to TRBD1 (6 bases). From germline, CDR1 is LGHNT and CDR2 FRNRAP. V lost 4 bases, J lost 6 bases, and 16 bases lay in between. The CDR3 spans 16 residues. CDR3 DNA sequence: TGTGCTAGTGGTTCCCCTCCGGGACATTCTAATTCACCCCTCCACTTT. It specifies CASGSPPGHSNSPLHF.

The chain recombines TRBV12-5 with TRBJ2-3; TRBD1 matches 10 bases. The CDR3 runs 14 residues. V shed 5 bases and J 6 bases; nucleotides not matched to a gene: 5. The germline V gene encodes CDR1 LGHNT and CDR2 FRNRAP. This CDR3 is CASGEGQGFDTQYF. The CDR3, as DNA: TGTGCTAGTGGTGAGGGACAGGGGTTTGATACGCAGTATTTT.

This clone was found a few times. The chain uses TRBV9 and TRBJ1-6, with no clear D. The CDR3 extends over 14 amino acids. Trimming removed 3 bases at V and 5 bases at J, with 9 bases between. CDR1 is SGDLS, CDR2 YYNGEE, per germline. CDR3 sequence (DNA): TGTGCCAGCAGCGCCGAGCCGGATAATTCACCCCTCCACTTT. This gives the protein CASSAEPDNSPLHF.

CDR3 sequence: CASSASGTYGYTF. Written as DNA, the CDR3 is TGTGCCAGCAGCGCCTCAGGGACTTACGGCTACACCTTC. The chain joins TRBV9 to TRBJ1-2; tentative D call: TRBD1 (5 bases). Trimming removed 3 bases at V and 8 bases at J, with 14 bases between. CDR1 and CDR2 (germline): SGDLS, YYNGEE. This CDR3 region has 13 residues.